This record looks at one T cell receptor beta chain sequence and its context. Its antigen is not identified. One end of the junction is discordant with germline, which a read error may explain. Primed by a sample-barcoded 5' primer and a J-beta primer mix, a second PCR proceeded for roughly 6 to 12 cycles. The template-switch adaptor was a 5' adaptor with 12 random nucleotides. It tagged each cDNA molecule. MiXCR was run by TCRdb on the 5' RACE reads, yielding one entry per CDR3 protein. The profile covers 2 million or so distinct CDR3 sequences, with 49% appearing a single time and more than 2% taken by the ten largest. This sample is drawn from a study of blood T cells in healthy people across ages. Overall study results and limits: Researchers report that TCR beta diversity correlated strongly with naive T cell percentage.

Each donor had 8 to 10 milliliters of peripheral blood drawn. The CDR3 runs to 15 residues. Germline lookup yields CDR1 SGHTA and CDR2 FQGTGA. The TCR was taken from a woman in her thirties or forties in good health. V is TRBV7-3 and J is TRBJ2-5; the match to TRBD2 covers 10 bases. Sequencing was performed on blood. CDR3 in amino acids: CASSRAGGYQEAQYF. The CDR3 region has the DNA TGTGCCAGCAGCAGAGCGGGGGGGTACCAAGAGGCCCAGTACTTC.